These 9 T cell receptor beta chains were all obtained from the same sample, sequenced in a study of blood T cell repertoires in COVID-19. Clones were read by immunoSEQ multiplex PCR, and TCRdb kept only the in-frame ones, dropping some. The data contain approximately 180,000 clones, around four fifths of them seen just once; the ten biggest clones take up 7%. Sequencing was carried out using peripheral blood. The source is a middle-aged woman with COVID-19, enrolled during active disease.

The genes are TRBV10-2 and TRBJ1-5; 7 bases are shared with TRBD1. The CDR3 covers 13 residues. Germline CDR1 and CDR2: WSHSY and SAAADI. J lost 6 bases, V lost 6 bases, and 5 bases had no gene match. The CDR3 coding sequence is TGCGCCAGCAGCGACAGGGCAAGTCAGCCCCAGCATTTT. Protein: CASSDRASQPQHF.

The rearrangement joins TRBV6-5 to TRBJ2-3, with D maybe TRBD2 (6 bases). Trimming left V 6 bases short and J 1 base short, with 11 bases between. Germline CDR1 reads MNHEY; CDR2 reads SVGAGI. The CDR3 is 14 amino acids. CDR3 sequence: CASRTWEGTDTQYF. In DNA, the CDR3 is TGTGCCAGCAGAACTTGGGAGGGCACAGATACGCAGTATTTT.

This chain connects TRBV2 to TRBJ1-3; unclear D gene. The CDR3 totals 15 residues. Between the trimmed V and J ends, which lost 6 bases and 0 bases, there was a span of 12 bases. Germline CDR1 is SNHLY and CDR2 is FYNNEI. CDR3: CASRRGSDSGNTIYF. The CDR3 region has the DNA TGTGCCAGCAGGAGAGGATCAGACTCTGGAAACACCATATATTTT.

The gene calls are TRBV6-5 and TRBJ1-1; 8 nucleotides match TRBD1. This CDR3 is built from 14 residues. V shed 6 bases, J shed 0 bases, and the junction held 3 bases outside the gene matches. The germline gives CDR1 MNHEY, CDR2 SVGAGI. The CDR3 sequence is CASRGDRLNTEAFF. For the CDR3, the DNA is TGTGCCAGCAGAGGGGACAGGCTGAACACTGAAGCTTTCTTT.

In its sample, this clone was seen once. This same CDR3 is encoded by further DNA sequences in the sample. V gene TRBV3-1 (or the pseudogene TRBV3-2) combines with J gene TRBJ1-1; D is perhaps TRBD1 (6 bases). The ends were cut back, 6 bases at V and 5 bases at J, with 7 bases in the middle. Germline V gives CDR1 LGHDT, CDR2 YNNKEL (reference sequence). The CDR3 contains 11 residues. CDR3 in DNA: TGTGCCAGCAGAGGGGGTACTGAAGCTTTCTTT. As protein: CASRGGTEAFF.

The chain employs TRBV7-9 and TRBJ1-1, with D perhaps matching TRBD1 (6 bases). The CDR3 has 15 residues. Looked up from germline, CDR1 is SEHNR and CDR2 is FQNEAQ (reference sequence). Trimming removed 0 bases at V and 4 bases at J, with 12 bases between. CDR3 loop: CASSLALGGGTEAFF. The DNA of the CDR3 is TGTGCCAGCAGCTTAGCGCTTGGGGGCGGCACTGAAGCTTTCTTT.

This sequence joins TRBV5-8 and TRBJ2-7; 7 bases are shared with TRBD2. The germline CDR1 and CDR2 sequences are SGHTS and YDEGEE. CDR3 size: 15 residues. V trimming: 5 bases; J trimming: 0 bases; junction bases outside the gene matches: 8. The CDR3 spells CASRRQGGSSYEQYF. The CDR3 DNA sequence: TGTGCCAGCAGACGTCAGGGAGGGAGCTCCTACGAGCAGTACTTC. The complete variable domain, with remaining parts taken from reference TRBV5-8 and TRBJ2-7, reads EAGVTQSPTHLIKTRGQQATLRCSPISGHTSVYWYQQALGLGLQFLLWYDEGEERNRGNFPPRFSGRQFPNYSSELNVNALELEDSALYLCASRRQGGSSYEQYFGPGTRLTVT.

The rearrangement links TRBV7-8 to TRBJ2-7, with D possibly TRBD2 on 6 matching bases. Trimming left V 4 bases short and J 0 bases short, with 22 bases between. This CDR3 region has 18 residues. CDR1 is SGHVS and CDR2 is FQNEAQ in the germline V gene. CDR3 amino acids: CASSSSTRSTSSSYEQYF. For the CDR3, the DNA is TGTGCCAGCAGCTCGAGCACACGGTCGACTAGTAGCTCCTACGAGCAGTACTTC.

This clone was observed at least ten times. The V gene is TRBV19, the J gene TRBJ2-5; TRBD2 might be the D (6 bases). The germline gives CDR1 LNHDA, CDR2 SQIVND (reference sequence). Deletions cut 10 bases from V and 11 bases from J, with 29 bases between. The CDR3 has 15 residues. CDR3 nucleotide sequence: TGTGCCACCACTCAGGGTTTGGGACTCGCTCCGAGGCAGTACTTC. The encoded protein is CATTQGLGLAPRQYF.